One sample yielded the 3 T cell receptor beta chains listed below, sequenced in a study of immune characterization of retroperitoneal liposarcoma. TCRdb analysed the PCR reads with MiXCR anew, one entry per CDR3 protein. Among some 10,000 distinct CDR3 sequences listed, 30% to 45% were seen once. Material: tumor tissue. Source of these receptors: a male donor with retroperitoneal liposarcoma.

The J gene is TRBJ2-3, the V gene TRBV6-6, with D possibly matching TRBD2 (6 bases). This CDR3 contains 15 residues. In germline, CDR1 is MNHNY, CDR2 SVGAGI (reference sequence). V dropped 0 bases and J dropped 4 bases, with 11 bases sitting between them. CDR3 sequence reads: CASSYSRDLPDTQYF. In DNA form, the CDR3 reads TGTGCCAGCAGTTACTCACGGGACTTACCAGATACGCAGTATTTT.

This clonotype was recorded many times. CDR3 DNA: TGTGCCAGCAGAAGAGCAGGGGTCGAGACCCAGTACTTC. This sequence encodes CASRRAGVETQYF. The V and J genes are TRBV6-1 and TRBJ2-1; a possible D gene is TRBD1 (6 bases). The better agreement between TRBJ2-5 and the DNA end casts doubt on the J call. The CDR3 sequence is 13 residues long. The germline gives CDR1 MNHNS, CDR2 SASEGT.

V is TRBV5-6 and J is TRBJ2-1; tentative D call: TRBD2 (6 bases). Near its end, the DNA agrees better with TRBJ2-7, so the J call may be wrong. Per the germline V gene, CDR1 is SGHDT and CDR2 is YYEEEE. The CDR3 contains 16 residues. CDR3 sequence: CASSLEGWRGSYEQYF. CDR3 sequence (DNA): TGTGCCAGCAGCTTGGAAGGATGGCGGGGCTCCTACGAGCAGTACTTC.